A selection of T cell receptor beta chains follows, all from one sample in a study of control samples from healthy donors and cancer patients. Sequencing was performed with immunoSEQ multiplex PCR; in TCRdb, only in-frame clones are kept and a portion is missing. The sample holds around 51,000 clones, about 90% seen once. Material for sequencing was PBMCs. The receptors were gathered from a man aged 50 to 60 with head and neck cancer. CDR3s include the opening cysteine and the closing phenylalanine or tryptophan. The D gene is left open where the match is weak. Size is stated for part of the rows, as once, few or many counts, or as a class when the clone is expanded.

clone_size: NA; v_call: TRBV7-9; j_call: TRBJ1-2; d_call: TRBD1; cdr3_aa: CASSLGTGGSLSGYTF
clone_size: NA; v_call: TRBV5-1; j_call: TRBJ2-7; d_call: NA; cdr3_aa: CASSLEGITYEQYF
clone_size: NA; v_call: TRBV5-4; j_call: TRBJ1-4; d_call: NA; cdr3_aa: CASSADGEKLFF
clone_size: once; v_call: TRBV12-3/TRBV12-4; j_call: TRBJ2-1; d_call: NA; cdr3_aa: CASSFDHYNEQFF
clone_size: NA; v_call: TRBV20-1; j_call: TRBJ2-1; d_call: TRBD1; cdr3_aa: CSASDREQFF
clone_size: NA; v_call: TRBV6-5; j_call: TRBJ2-7; d_call: NA; cdr3_aa: CASEDPTSLSYEQYF
clone_size: NA; v_call: TRBV19; j_call: TRBJ2-6; d_call: NA; cdr3_aa: CASSTQAGQHSGANVLTF
clone_size: NA; v_call: TRBV11-2; j_call: TRBJ2-3; d_call: NA; cdr3_aa: CASSLEQGVTQYF
clone_size: NA; v_call: TRBV2; j_call: TRBJ2-6; d_call: NA; cdr3_aa: CASRSSGANVLTF
clone_size: NA; v_call: TRBV4-3; j_call: TRBJ2-3; d_call: TRBD2; cdr3_aa: CASSQDPAGFARTDTQYF
clone_size: once; v_call: TRBV7-4; j_call: TRBJ2-5; d_call: NA; cdr3_aa: CASSFDSSVGETQYF
clone_size: NA; v_call: TRBV7-3; j_call: TRBJ1-2; d_call: TRBD1; cdr3_aa: CASSPSGTGYGYTF
clone_size: NA; v_call: TRBV19; j_call: TRBJ1-6; d_call: TRBD1; cdr3_aa: CASSPQGGNSPLHF
clone_size: NA; v_call: TRBV12-3/TRBV12-4; j_call: TRBJ2-1; d_call: NA; cdr3_aa: CASWGRVEQFF
clone_size: NA; v_call: TRBV9; j_call: TRBJ2-5; d_call: NA; cdr3_aa: CASSVDRQETQYF
clone_size: NA; v_call: TRBV18; j_call: TRBJ2-1; d_call: TRBD2; cdr3_aa: CASSPGLADNEQFF
clone_size: NA; v_call: TRBV28; j_call: TRBJ2-7; d_call: NA; cdr3_aa: CASSRLTNYPYEQYF
clone_size: NA; v_call: TRBV10-1; j_call: TRBJ2-7; d_call: NA; cdr3_aa: CASSRGSSEQYF
clone_size: NA; v_call: TRBV28; j_call: TRBJ2-7; d_call: NA; cdr3_aa: CASNVLGYEQYF
clone_size: NA; v_call: TRBV5-1; j_call: TRBJ2-3; d_call: NA; cdr3_aa: CASSWAGSTDTQYF
clone_size: NA; v_call: TRBV6-2/TRBV6-3; j_call: TRBJ2-5; d_call: TRBD1; cdr3_aa: CASSRIRGRKGETQYF
clone_size: NA; v_call: TRBV7-9; j_call: TRBJ1-4; d_call: NA; cdr3_aa: CASSRGGGSATNEKLFF
clone_size: NA; v_call: TRBV18; j_call: TRBJ2-3; d_call: NA; cdr3_aa: CASSPGLSWDTQYF
clone_size: NA; v_call: TRBV6-2/TRBV6-3; j_call: TRBJ2-3; d_call: NA; cdr3_aa: CASSYNGGRTDTQYF
clone_size: NA; v_call: TRBV27; j_call: TRBJ2-2; d_call: TRBD1; cdr3_aa: CASSFGVRTGYTGELFF
clone_size: NA; v_call: TRBV5-5; j_call: TRBJ2-2; d_call: NA; cdr3_aa: CASSFGSGSGELFF
clone_size: NA; v_call: TRBV28; j_call: TRBJ2-7; d_call: NA; cdr3_aa: CASSGPFTYEQYF
clone_size: once; v_call: TRBV5-6; j_call: TRBJ2-3; d_call: TRBD1; cdr3_aa: CASSPNRDRGIDTQYF
clone_size: once; v_call: TRBV20-1; j_call: TRBJ1-4; d_call: NA; cdr3_aa: CSASTNEKLFF
clone_size: NA; v_call: TRBV10-3; j_call: TRBJ2-7; d_call: TRBD2; cdr3_aa: CASSGTSGGIYEQYF
clone_size: NA; v_call: TRBV4-1; j_call: TRBJ2-3; d_call: NA; cdr3_aa: CASSQIVWGTDTQYF
clone_size: NA; v_call: TRBV6-4; j_call: TRBJ2-3; d_call: NA; cdr3_aa: CASSPHRVEADTQYF
clone_size: NA; v_call: TRBV2; j_call: TRBJ1-1; d_call: NA; cdr3_aa: CASSLDEGKGAEAFF
clone_size: NA; v_call: TRBV15; j_call: TRBJ1-3; d_call: NA; cdr3_aa: CATSRDRQGFGNTIYF
clone_size: NA; v_call: TRBV10-3; j_call: TRBJ1-5; d_call: NA; cdr3_aa: CAISESAGSSNQPQHF
clone_size: NA; v_call: TRBV4-1; j_call: TRBJ1-6; d_call: NA; cdr3_aa: CASSQGFWSPLHF
clone_size: NA; v_call: TRBV6-4; j_call: TRBJ2-1; d_call: NA; cdr3_aa: CASGRSPGSGNEQFF
clone_size: NA; v_call: TRBV30; j_call: TRBJ1-5; d_call: NA; cdr3_aa: CAWSIFQKDQPQHF
clone_size: NA; v_call: TRBV3-1/TRBV3-2; j_call: TRBJ2-1; d_call: TRBD1; cdr3_aa: CASSQLNRGRIQQFF
clone_size: NA; v_call: TRBV25-1; j_call: TRBJ2-1; d_call: TRBD2; cdr3_aa: CASSEYTSGRPEVFF
clone_size: NA; v_call: TRBV2; j_call: TRBJ2-1; d_call: NA; cdr3_aa: CASSPSRGVTYNEQFF
clone_size: once; v_call: TRBV27; j_call: TRBJ2-3; d_call: NA; cdr3_aa: CASSSPTWGSTDTQYF
clone_size: NA; v_call: TRBV24-1; j_call: TRBJ1-3; d_call: NA; cdr3_aa: CATSDSGNLSGNTIYF
clone_size: NA; v_call: TRBV5-1; j_call: TRBJ2-4; d_call: NA; cdr3_aa: CASSNPLGVAEKNIQYF
clone_size: few; v_call: TRBV7-2; j_call: TRBJ1-1; d_call: TRBD1; cdr3_aa: CASSSTGGFSANTEAFF